One sample yielded the 5 T cell receptor beta chains listed below, sequenced in a study of T cell repertoires in cytomegalovirus infection. TCRdb ran MiXCR on the reads and lists one entry per CDR3 protein. The sample gives just under 300,000 distinct CDR3 sequences, about 9.1% of which show up once; less than 3% is in the top ten. Source material: PBMCs. The origin of the receptors is a human donor in good health (CMV status not recorded). Some clones in this sample may be carry-over from other donors' samples.

This clonotype was picked up many times. The genes are TRBV6-2 or TRBV6-3 and TRBJ1-5; D is perhaps TRBD1 (6 bases). CDR1 is MNHEY, CDR2 SVGEGT, per germline. The V end was cut by 0 bases, the J end by 4 bases, with 10 bases between. The CDR3 is made up of 15 amino acids. DNA of the CDR3: TGTGCCAGCAGTTACTCGGCAGGGGTGAATCAGCCCCAGCATTTT. Residues: CASSYSAGVNQPQHF.

This clonotype was recorded many times. The chain couples TRBV7-2 to TRBJ2-4, with TRBD2 as a possible D gene (7 bases). This CDR3 has 15 residues. The V and J ends lost 0 bases and 7 bases respectively, with 13 bases between them. Germline assignment: CDR1 SGHTA and CDR2 FQGNSA. DNA of the CDR3: TGTGCCAGCAGCTTAGCTAGGGGGGGGGGCAACATTCAGTACTTC. It translates to CASSLARGGGNIQYF.

This clonotype was recorded many times. In DNA form, the CDR3 reads TGTGCCAGCAGCCTCCTACCCGGGACAGGGGGAAACATTCAGTACTTC. This encodes CASSLLPGTGGNIQYF. This chain joins TRBV7-9 and TRBJ2-4; TRBD1 matches 11 bases. The CDR3 loop spans 16 amino acids. From germline, CDR1 is SEHNR and CDR2 FQNEAQ (reference sequence). J was trimmed by 6 bases and V by 5 bases; bases with no gene match: 9.

The chain employs TRBV2 and TRBJ2-5; either TRBD1 or TRBD2 may supply D (6 bases each). V lost 6 bases and J 4 bases, leaving 21 bases between the germline ends. Germline-derived CDR1 and CDR2 are SNHLY and FYNNEI. CDR3 size: 16 residues. The DNA for the CDR3 is TGTGCCAGCAGAGATCCAAAGGGGGGATCGATAGAGACCCAGTACTTC. It yields the protein CASRDPKGGSIETQYF.

At least ten counts were recorded for this clonotype. At one boundary the junction diverges from the germline segment, which might be a read error. The chain has TRBV7-9 and TRBJ1-1, with 8 bases identical to TRBD1. Germline lookup yields CDR1 SEHNR and CDR2 FQNEAQ (reference sequence). The length of the CDR3 is 15 residues. The CDR3 protein is CASSLLQGVKTEAFF. The CDR3 coding sequence is TGTGCCAGCAGCCTCCTACAGGGGGTGAAGACTGAAGCTTTCTTT.